This T cell receptor beta chain was sequenced during a study of control samples from healthy donors and cancer patients. Only in-frame clones appear in the TCRdb table, and some are missing; sequencing was by immunoSEQ multiplex PCR. There are 350,000 to 450,000 clones in the sample; roughly 90% occur only once, and 5% to 8% lies in the top ten. This CDR3 contains 13 residues. Trimming shortened V by 0 bases and J by 3 bases, and 5 bases separated the two germline ends. CDR1 and CDR2 (germline): SGHTA, FQGNSA. The material sequenced was PBMCs. This rearrangement joins TRBV7-2 to TRBJ1-1; D is undetermined. The origin of this receptor is a man aged 40-49 years with head and neck cancer. CDR3 protein: CASSLAIDTEAFF. The CDR3, as DNA: TGTGCCAGCAGCTTAGCGATTGACACTGAAGCTTTCTTT.